Included here is one T cell receptor (beta chain) sequence, with context. The sample comes from a study of shared clonotypes between healthy human individuals. Sequencing on ten immunoSEQ deep assay plates was performed for unsorted PBMC DNA. Generated by immunoSEQ multiplex PCR, the TCRdb table keeps only in-frame clones and is missing some. This sample has 450,000 to 650,000 clones, with 70% to 80% found just once. CDR1 is MGHDK, CDR2 SYGVNS, per germline. This CDR3 region has 15 residues. V was clipped by 4 bases and J by 0 bases, with 13 bases between them. The sample was PBMCs. This clonotype originated in a woman aged 40-49 years in good health. Some clones in this sample may be carry-over from other donors' samples. The chain has TRBV25-1 and TRBJ2-7, with no clear D. CDR3 sequence: CASSAPGPTSYEQYF. CDR3 nucleotide sequence: TGTGCCAGCAGTGCACCCGGTCCCACCTCCTACGAGCAGTACTTC.